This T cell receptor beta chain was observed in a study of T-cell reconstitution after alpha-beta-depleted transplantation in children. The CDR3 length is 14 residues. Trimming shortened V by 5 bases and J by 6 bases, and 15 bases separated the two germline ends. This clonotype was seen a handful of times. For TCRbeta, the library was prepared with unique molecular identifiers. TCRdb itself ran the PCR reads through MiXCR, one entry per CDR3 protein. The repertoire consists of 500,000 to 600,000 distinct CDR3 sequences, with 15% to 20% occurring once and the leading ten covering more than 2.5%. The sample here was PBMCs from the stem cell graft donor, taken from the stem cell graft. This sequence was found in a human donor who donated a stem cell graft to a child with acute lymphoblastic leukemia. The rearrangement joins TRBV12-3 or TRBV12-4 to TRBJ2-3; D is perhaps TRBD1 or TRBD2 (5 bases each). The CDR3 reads CASSPSGRADTQYF. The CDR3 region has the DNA TGTGCCAGCAGTCCCTCGGGACGCGCCGATACGCAGTATTTT.